This T cell receptor (beta chain) derives from a study of T cells in Graves' hyperthyroidism and ophthalmopathy. Researchers took RNA transcripts and amplified the TCR beta CDR3 regions from them. Primed by the HTBI set, a first-round RT-PCR was run on the TCR CDR3. From the multiplex PCR reads, TCRdb called clonotypes with MiXCR, one entry per CDR3 protein. The top ten hold about 30% of the sample, which has some 350,000 distinct CDR3 sequences, around a sixth seen once. This clonotype was counted many times. The antigen is unknown. Study-wide points: A model using 13 V-J features told ophthalmopathy apart from stable hyperthyroidism.

Material for sequencing was blood. The TCR originated in a woman aged 18 to 35 with Graves' hyperthyroidism that later progressed to Graves' ophthalmopathy.

CDR3 nucleotides: TGCGCCAGCAGCTTCGGCAGGGTAAACGGGGAGCTGTTTTTT. As protein: CASSFGRVNGELFF. The chain carries TRBV5-1 and TRBJ2-2, with TRBD1 as a possible D gene (5 bases). The germline V and J ends were trimmed by 2 bases and 7 bases, with 12 bases remaining between them. Germline V gene lookup returns CDR1 SGHRS and CDR2 YFSETQ. This CDR3 spans 14 amino acids.